The clone carrying this T cell receptor beta chain was seen only a few times. Antigen unknown. The record originates from a study of blood T cells in healthy people across ages. Findings and caveats of the study: Unsorted PBMCs prevented conclusive naive versus antigen-experienced comparison.

The germline V and J ends were trimmed by 3 bases and 5 bases, with 16 bases remaining between them. The CDR3 has 16 residues. Alongside a J-beta primer mix, a sample-barcoded 5' primer served in a second PCR lasting about 7 to 12 cycles. TCRdb re-called the 5' RACE reads with MiXCR, one entry per CDR3 protein. The data hold fewer than 1,200,000 distinct CDR3 sequences, with 20% to 25% observed a single time. These data were also reused for a study on T cells of mothers and their children. That paper notes: Random nucleotides (2-4) and sample barcodes were added by the M1S primer used in the second PCR. Related pairs of mothers and children showed slightly higher, non-significant overlap versus unrelated pairs.

The rearrangement joins TRBV12-3 or TRBV12-4 to TRBJ2-2; D is perhaps TRBD2 (5 bases). The sequenced sample was blood. The source of this sequence is a girl between 2 and 10 years old in good health. The CDR3 is CASSFFTSSPTGELFF. The CDR3 nucleotides read TGTGCCAGCAGTTTTTTTACTAGTTCACCTACCGGGGAGCTGTTTTTT.